The clone carrying this TCR beta chain was seen a single time. Relative to the germline gene, one junction end is altered; a read error may explain this. TCRdb fed the PCR reads into MiXCR, producing one record per CDR3 protein. The top ten clones hold around a tenth of a sample with roughly 93,000 distinct CDR3 sequences, around 50% of them seen once. These data come from a study of CDR3 diversity in severe acne. Germline loops: CDR1 SEHNR, CDR2 FQNEAQ (reference sequence). The CDR3 is 13 residues long. Sequencing was performed on blood. The source of this sequence is a male donor with severe acne vulgaris. The rearrangement joins TRBV7-9 to TRBJ2-7; D is undetermined. CDR3 sequence (DNA): TGCGCCAGCAAAACGACGCCTCCTGGCGAGCAGTACTTC. It yields the protein CASKTTPPGEQYF.